This is a list of T cell receptor beta chains from one sample in a study of OX40 agonist ivuxolimab in advanced cancers. Profiling relied on immunoSEQ multiplex PCR, and the TCRdb table lists in-frame clones only, not all of them. Here the sample spans 85,000 to 130,000 clones, less than 95% being singletons. Sequencing used CD4+ or CD8+ T cells sorted from blood, obtained in a trial of the OX40 agonist ivuxolimab. The receptors originated from an adult with an advanced solid tumor such as melanoma, head and neck, liver or kidney cancer. CDR3s include the opening cysteine and the closing phenylalanine or tryptophan. The D gene is left open where the match is weak. Clone size is not always given. Where it is, it says once, few, many or a class for expanded clones.

16,TRBV30,once,TRBD2,TRBJ2-1,CAWSVRGLAGVYEQFF,TGTGCCTGGAGTGTACGGGGACTAGCGGGAGTTTATGAGCAGTTCTTC
15,TRBV5-1,once,TRBD1,TRBJ1-1,CASSVTQGAGTEAFF,TGCGCCAGCAGCGTAACACAGGGGGCCGGCACTGAAGCTTTCTTT
14,TRBV5-1,NA,TRBD1,TRBJ2-5,CASSLGDRGETQYF,TGCGCCAGCAGCTTGGGCGACAGGGGTGAGACCCAGTACTTC
14,TRBV5-4,NA,NA,TRBJ1-1,CASSQGLSNTEAFF,TGTGCCAGCAGCCAGGGCTTATCGAACACTGAAGCTTTCTTT
15,TRBV5-8,NA,TRBD2,TRBJ2-7,CASSLMGLANYEQYF,TGTGCCAGCAGCTTGATGGGACTAGCAAACTACGAGCAGTACTTC
11,TRBV6-1,NA,NA,TRBJ2-5,CALYLQETQYF,TGTGCCCTATATCTACAAGAGACCCAGTACTTC
15,TRBV28,NA,NA,TRBJ2-3,CASSSAGTNTDTQYF,TGTGCCAGCAGTTCTGCTGGGACCAACACAGATACGCAGTATTTT
17,TRBV5-1,NA,NA,TRBJ2-3,CASSLFARTLGTDTQYF,TGCGCCAGCAGCTTGTTTGCGCGTACCTTAGGGACAGATACGCAGTATTTT
13,TRBV7-2,NA,NA,TRBJ2-7,CASSLTAVLEQYF,TGTGCCAGCAGCTTAACAGCTGTCTTGGAGCAGTACTTC
14,TRBV6-4,NA,TRBD1,TRBJ2-1,CASSERTGVDEQFF,TGTGCCAGCAGTGAGAGGACAGGGGTCGATGAGCAGTTCTTC
14,TRBV7-2,NA,TRBD2,TRBJ2-1,CASSLTSGKYEQFF,TGTGCCAGCAGCTTAACTAGCGGGAAATATGAGCAGTTCTTC
13,TRBV28,NA,NA,TRBJ1-1,CATGDTMNTEAFF,TGTGCCACCGGGGACACAATGAACACTGAAGCTTTCTTT
17,TRBV19,NA,NA,TRBJ2-6,CASSLYVLSSGANVLTF,TGTGCCAGTAGTCTCTACGTTCTTTCCTCTGGGGCCAACGTCCTGACTTTC
15,TRBV10-3,once,NA,TRBJ1-3,CASGAWGSSGNTIYF,TGTGCCTCTGGAGCGTGGGGCAGCTCTGGAAACACCATATATTTT
14,TRBV6-6,NA,NA,TRBJ1-5,CASSETVANQPQHF,TGTGCCAGCAGTGAGACAGTTGCCAATCAGCCCCAGCATTTT
12,TRBV11-1,few,NA,TRBJ2-5,CASSNFQETQYF,TGTGCCAGCAGCAACTTCCAAGAGACCCAGTACTTC
13,TRBV6-1,NA,NA,TRBJ2-7,CASRVQAFYEQYF,TGTGCCAGCAGAGTACAGGCCTTCTACGAGCAGTACTTC
16,TRBV4-1,NA,NA,TRBJ2-2,CASSQAVLADTGELFF,TGCGCCAGCAGCCAAGCTGTGTTAGCGGACACCGGGGAGCTGTTTTTT
19,TRBV15,NA,TRBD1,TRBJ2-5,CATSREEYGTALLRETQYF,TGTGCCACCAGCAGAGAGGAGTACGGGACAGCCCTTTTAAGGGAGACCCAGTACTTC
15,TRBV7-2,NA,NA,TRBJ2-5,CASSIYREVSETQYF,TGTGCCAGCAGCATTTACAGGGAAGTTTCGGAGACCCAGTACTTC
11,TRBV19,NA,NA,TRBJ2-5,CASRGQETQYF,TGTGCCAGTAGAGGCCAAGAGACCCAGTACTTC
17,TRBV7-8,NA,TRBD2,TRBJ2-1,CASSSTSGLGAYNEQFF,TGTGCCAGCAGCTCGACTAGCGGCCTTGGGGCCTACAATGAGCAGTTCTTC
16,TRBV28,NA,TRBD2,TRBJ2-7,CASSWTSGSKTYEQYF,TGTGCCAGCAGTTGGACTAGCGGGAGTAAGACGTACGAGCAGTACTTC
14,TRBV10-2,NA,NA,TRBJ2-2,CASSEKGVTGELFF,TGCGCCAGCAGTGAAAAGGGGGTCACCGGGGAGCTGTTTTTT
11,TRBV6-5,NA,NA,TRBJ2-5,CASGRAETQYF,TGTGCCAGCGGAAGGGCGGAGACCCAGTACTTC
16,TRBV28,NA,TRBD2,TRBJ2-1,CASSLAEAGGLNEQFF,TGTGCCAGCAGTTTAGCAGAAGCGGGAGGACTCAATGAGCAGTTCTTC
13,TRBV6-1,NA,NA,TRBJ1-2,CASSYSQGPGYTF,TGTGCCAGCAGTTATAGCCAGGGGCCTGGCTACACCTTC
12,TRBV28,NA,NA,TRBJ1-3,CASRSTGNTIYF,TGTGCCAGCAGATCGACAGGAAACACCATATATTTT
15,TRBV19,NA,NA,TRBJ2-1,CASSPTVAGYNEQFF,TGTGCCAGTAGCCCTACCGTGGCGGGGTACAATGAGCAGTTCTTC
15,TRBV4-2,few,NA,TRBJ2-5,CASSKSGSPEETQYF,TGTGCCAGCAGCAAATCCGGGTCCCCAGAAGAGACCCAGTACTTC
15,TRBV7-3,NA,NA,TRBJ1-1,CASSLQGLGNTEAFF,TGTGCCAGCAGCTTACAGGGTTTAGGGAACACTGAAGCTTTCTTT
14,TRBV6-1,NA,NA,TRBJ2-7,CASRPRGVNYEQYF,TGTGCCAGCAGGCCCCGAGGGGTGAACTACGAGCAGTACTTC
17,TRBV21-1,NA,NA,TRBJ2-3,CASTKRSGGFPTDTQYF,TGTGCCAGCACCAAGCGGTCCGGGGGCTTTCCTACAGATACGCAGTATTTT
15,TRBV6-5,once,NA,TRBJ1-1,CASSYGMGGGTEAFF,TGTGCCAGCAGTTACGGGATGGGGGGAGGGACTGAAGCTTTCTTT
14,TRBV27,NA,NA,TRBJ1-6,CASGPRQEGSRLHF,TGTGCCAGCGGACCTCGACAGGAGGGTTCTCGCCTCCACTTT
13,TRBV2,NA,TRBD1,TRBJ2-7,CASNRDRDYEQYF,TGTGCCAGCAATCGGGACAGGGACTACGAGCAGTACTTC
15,TRBV11-1,NA,NA,TRBJ2-5,CASSSTRWGEETQYF,TGTGCCAGCAGCTCAACCCGCTGGGGAGAAGAGACCCAGTACTTC
16,TRBV27,NA,TRBD1,TRBJ2-3,CASSPTGGGLGDTQYF,TGTGCCAGCAGTCCCACAGGGGGCGGTCTGGGCGATACGCAGTATTTT
15,TRBV5-1,NA,NA,TRBJ2-5,CASSLEVGEPGTQYF,TGCGCCAGCAGCTTGGAAGTCGGAGAACCCGGGACCCAGTACTTC
18,TRBV15,NA,NA,TRBJ2-4,CATSRDHGVLPAKNIQYF,TGTGCCACCAGCAGAGATCACGGGGTACTGCCGGCCAAAAACATTCAGTACTTC
13,TRBV5-4,NA,TRBD2,TRBJ2-3,CASSSGGTDTQYF,TGTGCCAGCAGCTCGGGGGGGACAGATACGCAGTATTTT
14,TRBV5-1,NA,NA,TRBJ1-3,CASSLQTGGNTIYF,TGCGCCAGCAGCTTGCAGACAGGTGGAAACACCATATATTTT
14,TRBV5-1,NA,TRBD2,TRBJ2-3,CASSSQRGADTQYF,TGCGCCAGCAGCTCCCAGCGGGGGGCAGATACGCAGTATTTT
15,TRBV2,NA,NA,TRBJ2-1,CASTGGPTPYNEQFF,TGTGCCAGCACCGGGGGCCCGACCCCGTACAATGAGCAGTTCTTC